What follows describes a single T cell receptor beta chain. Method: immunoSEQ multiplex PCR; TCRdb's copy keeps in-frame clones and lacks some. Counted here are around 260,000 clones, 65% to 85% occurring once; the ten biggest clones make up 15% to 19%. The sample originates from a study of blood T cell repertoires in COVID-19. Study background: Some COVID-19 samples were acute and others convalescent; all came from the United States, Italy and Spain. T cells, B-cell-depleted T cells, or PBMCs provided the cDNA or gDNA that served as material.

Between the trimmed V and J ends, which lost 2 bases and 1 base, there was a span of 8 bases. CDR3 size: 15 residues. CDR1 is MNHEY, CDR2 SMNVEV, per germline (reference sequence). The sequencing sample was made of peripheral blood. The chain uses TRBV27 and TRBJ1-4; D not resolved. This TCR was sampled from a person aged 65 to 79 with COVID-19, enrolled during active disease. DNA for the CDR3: TGTGCCAGCAGTTTAGCGGGTGGAACTAATGAAAAACTGTTTTTT. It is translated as CASSLAGGTNEKLFF.